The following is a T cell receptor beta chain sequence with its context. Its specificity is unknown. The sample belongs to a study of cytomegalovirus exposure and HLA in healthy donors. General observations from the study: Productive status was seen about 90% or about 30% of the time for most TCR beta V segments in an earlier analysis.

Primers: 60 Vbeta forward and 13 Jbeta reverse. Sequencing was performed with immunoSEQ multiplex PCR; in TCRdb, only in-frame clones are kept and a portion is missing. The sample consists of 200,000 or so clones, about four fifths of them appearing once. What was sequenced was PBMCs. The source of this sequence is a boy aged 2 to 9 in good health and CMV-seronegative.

The CDR3 reads CASGTWGDTGELFF. As DNA, the CDR3 is TGCGCCAGCGGAACATGGGGAGACACCGGGGAGCTGTTTTTT. V usage is TRBV5-1 and J usage is TRBJ2-2, with D possibly being TRBD2 (5 bases). Between the trimmed V and J ends, which lost 7 bases and 3 bases, there was a span of 13 bases. The V gene's germline CDR1 is SGHRS and CDR2 YFSETQ. CDR3 size: 14 residues.